The next 12 T cell receptor beta chains were all read from a single sample in a study of blood T cell repertoires in COVID-19. Generated by immunoSEQ multiplex PCR, the TCRdb table keeps only in-frame clones and is missing some. The table shows about 75,000 clones, with 90% occurring only once. Sequencing was carried out using peripheral blood. These receptors originate from a human donor in a cohort sampled during active COVID-19.

The chain recombines TRBV19 with TRBJ2-4, with TRBD2 as a possible D gene (6 bases). CDR3 length equals 14 residues. Germline V gives CDR1 LNHDA, CDR2 SQIVND (reference sequence). V gave up 3 bases and J gave up 7 bases, with 13 bases separating them. The CDR3 nucleotides read TGTGCCAGTAGTATGGAGGGGAGGCGTAACATTCAGTACTTC. Its translation is CASSMEGRRNIQYF.

This chain joins TRBV7-2 and TRBJ2-1; D not certain. The CDR3 has 16 amino acids. The V end lost 1 base, the J end lost 0 bases, and 10 bases lay between the germline ends. Germline CDR1 is SGHTA and CDR2 is FQGNSA. The CDR3 spells CASSLGSLSSYNEQFF. The CDR3 nucleotides are TGTGCCAGCAGCTTAGGCTCCCTAAGCTCCTACAATGAGCAGTTCTTC.

This sequence joins TRBV27 and TRBJ1-5; D remains unclear. From germline, CDR1 is MNHEY and CDR2 SMNVEV (reference sequence). The V end lost 5 bases, the J end lost 0 bases, and 5 bases lay between the germline ends. This CDR3 spans 13 amino acids. The CDR3 protein is CASSTYSNQPQHF. CDR3 DNA: TGTGCCAGCAGTACATATAGCAATCAGCCCCAGCATTTT.

This clone appeared once. The chain has TRBV7-3 and TRBJ1-1, with no clear D. The CDR3 contains 13 residues. The germline gives CDR1 SGHTA, CDR2 FQGTGA. Trimming stripped 2 bases from V and 1 base from J, with 5 bases between. DNA for the CDR3: TGTGCCAGCAGCTTATCCCAGAACACTGAAGCTTTCTTT. Residues: CASSLSQNTEAFF.

The chain has TRBV4-2 and TRBJ1-5; D is perhaps TRBD1 (5 bases). From germline, CDR1 is LGHNA and CDR2 YNFKEQ. The CDR3 runs 16 residues. Deletions cut 0 bases from V and 6 bases from J, with 15 bases between. The CDR3 bases are TGTGCCAGCAGCCAAGATGAGCCTGGGCAGGGTCAGCCCCAGCATTTT. Translating it yields CASSQDEPGQGQPQHF.

V is TRBV2 and J is TRBJ1-5; possible D gene TRBD1, 5 bases. Germline V CDR1 and CDR2: SNHLY, FYNNEI. CDR3 length equals 17 residues. V shed 7 bases and J shed 4 bases, with 23 bases lying between them. The CDR3: CASNIPDNKGKNQPQHF. The CDR3 region has the DNA TGTGCCAGCAATATACCGGACAACAAGGGGAAAAATCAGCCCCAGCATTTT.

The chain has TRBV11-2 and TRBJ2-7; 12 bases match TRBD2. After removal of 0 bases from V and 6 bases from J, the junction contained 6 bases not matched to a gene. This CDR3 has 16 amino acids. Germline V gives CDR1 SGHAT, CDR2 FQNNGV. The CDR3 sequence: CASSLDPSGRASEQYF. Here the CDR3 DNA reads TGTGCCAGCAGCTTAGACCCTAGCGGGAGGGCTTCCGAGCAGTACTTC.

The gene calls are TRBV6-2 or TRBV6-3 and TRBJ2-3; tentative D call: TRBD2 (6 bases). CDR3 size: 15 residues. CDR1 is MNHEY, CDR2 SVGEGT, per germline. Trimming shortened V by 6 bases and J by 0 bases, and 13 bases separated the two germline ends. In nucleotides, the CDR3 is TGTGCCAGCAGCCATGGAGGGGCTAGCACAGATACGCAGTATTTT. It codes for CASSHGGASTDTQYF.

CDR3: CASSLAAASGGYEQYF. DNA for the CDR3: TGTGCCAGCAGCTTAGCGGCGGCTAGCGGGGGATACGAGCAGTACTTC. The genes are TRBV7-9 and TRBJ2-7; 10 bases fit TRBD2. The CDR3 runs 16 residues. Germline V lookup: CDR1 SEHNR, CDR2 FQNEAQ (reference sequence). V lost 0 bases, J lost 4 bases, and 6 bases stayed unmatched.

The V call is TRBV19, the J call TRBJ1-4; 7 bases fit TRBD1. The CDR3 extends over 14 amino acids. The trim removed 7 bases at V and 6 bases at J, leaving 8 bases unmatched. CDR1 and CDR2 (germline): LNHDA, SQIVND (reference sequence). This chain's CDR3 is CASIPTGAYEKLFF. CDR3 coding DNA: TGTGCCAGTATTCCCACAGGGGCTTATGAAAAACTGTTTTTT.

The chain couples TRBV20-1 to TRBJ1-5; TRBD1 might be the D (6 bases). Looked up from germline, CDR1 is DFQATT and CDR2 is SNEGSKA (reference sequence). Between the trimmed V and J ends, which lost 3 bases and 4 bases, there was a span of 10 bases. This CDR3 region has 13 residues. CDR3 amino acids: CSASSTGNQPQHF. The CDR3 coding sequence is TGCAGTGCTAGTTCGACAGGAAATCAGCCCCAGCATTTT.

The J gene is TRBJ2-7, the V gene TRBV18; 8 positions match TRBD1. This CDR3 is 15 amino acids long. Germline-derived CDR1 and CDR2 are KGHSH and LQKENI. V shed 4 bases and J 5 bases; nucleotides not matched to a gene: 10. The DNA for the CDR3 is TGTGCCAGCTCACTCCCGGGACAGGATTCGCACGAGCAGTACTTC. Protein product: CASSLPGQDSHEQYF.